These 9 T cell receptor beta chains were sequenced from one sample in a study of shared clonotypes between healthy human individuals. Libraries were prepared by immunoSEQ multiplex PCR; TCRdb keeps only in-frame clonotypes and omits some of them. The data show more than 2,000,000 clones, with approximately 93% seen just once and 0.39% held by the top ten. Specimen: naive CD4+ T cells from PBMCs. As to subset: CD45RA+ positively selected. These receptors originate from a man aged 18 to 35 in good health. Some clones in this sample may be carry-over from other donors' samples.

The V gene is TRBV30, the J gene TRBJ1-1; no definite D call. Trimming left V 3 bases short and J 2 bases short, with 7 bases between. Germline assignment: CDR1 GTSNPN and CDR2 SVGIG (reference sequence). This CDR3 contains 12 residues. DNA of the CDR3: TGTGCCTGGAGGATATATAACACTGAAGCTTTCTTT. This encodes CAWRIYNTEAFF.

Note on this clone: Other DNA sequences within the sample encode an identical CDR3. The chain has TRBV5-1 and TRBJ2-7; D is possibly TRBD1 or TRBD2 (5 bases each). In germline, CDR1 is SGHRS, CDR2 YFSETQ. The ends were cut back, 6 bases at V and 1 base at J, with 11 bases in the middle. CDR3 length: 13 amino acids. Here the CDR3 reads CASNRDGSYEQYF. The CDR3 DNA follows: TGCGCCAGCAACCGGGACGGATCCTACGAGCAGTACTTC.

The genes are TRBV27 and TRBJ2-2; D may be TRBD1 (6 bases). Germline V gene lookup returns CDR1 MNHEY and CDR2 SMNVEV (reference sequence). V was trimmed by 4 bases and J by 1 base, leaving 10 bases between them. The CDR3 loop spans 15 amino acids. CDR3 sequence: CASSYGTKNTGELFF. The CDR3 region has the DNA TGTGCCAGCAGTTACGGGACAAAGAACACCGGGGAGCTGTTTTTT.

The chain is built from TRBV15 and TRBJ2-7; no clear D gene. CDR1 LNHNV and CDR2 YYDKDF come from the germline V gene (reference sequence). This CDR3 region has 14 residues. V lost 3 bases and J lost 0, with 9 bases in between. DNA for the CDR3: TGTGCCACCAGCAGTCTGGGTAGCTCCTACGAGCAGTACTTC. It specifies CATSSLGSSYEQYF.

CDR3 nucleotide sequence: TGTGCCAGCAGCTTTCTGGACAGTCTATTTTCCGGAAACACCATATATTTT. It yields the protein CASSFLDSLFSGNTIYF. The chain couples TRBV5-6 to TRBJ1-3, with D perhaps matching TRBD1 (6 bases). From germline, CDR1 is SGHDT and CDR2 YYEEEE. The germline V and J ends were trimmed by 2 bases and 4 bases, with 19 bases remaining between them. The CDR3 extends over 17 amino acids.

The chain has TRBV28 and TRBJ1-1; D perhaps matches TRBD1 (6 bases). This CDR3 region has 16 residues. V was clipped by 3 bases and J by 3 bases, with 17 bases between them. Germline-derived CDR1 and CDR2 are MDHEN and SYDVKM. The CDR3 nucleotides read TGTGCCAGCAGTTTCGGGGGGGCTAGAGGGTACACTGAAGCTTTCTTT. This translates into CASSFGGARGYTEAFF.

This rearrangement joins TRBV29-1 to TRBJ1-1; TRBD1 might be the D (5 bases). The CDR3 spans 12 residues. The ends were cut back, 7 bases at V and 0 bases at J, with 9 bases in the middle. Germline-derived CDR1 and CDR2 are SQVTM and ANQGSEA. Here the CDR3 reads CSGWGLNTEAFF. The CDR3 nucleotides are TGCAGCGGGTGGGGCCTGAACACTGAAGCTTTCTTT.

This clone appeared a single time. The V gene is TRBV4-3, the J gene TRBJ2-7, with D possibly matching TRBD2 (6 bases). Trimming stripped 0 bases from V and 7 bases from J, with 10 bases between. The length of the CDR3 is 13 residues. Germline CDR1 LGHNA, CDR2 YSLEER. CDR3 nucleotide sequence: TGCGCCAGCAGCCAAGATCTGGGGAGGGAGCAGTACTTC. It specifies CASSQDLGREQYF.

The chain couples TRBV29-1 to TRBJ2-1; D remains ambiguous. CDR3 length: 13 amino acids. CDR1 and CDR2 from the germline V gene are SQVTM and ANQGSEA. Trimming removed 5 bases at V and 9 bases at J, with 17 bases between. CDR3 loop: CSVRASLHGEQFF. The CDR3 coding sequence is TGCAGCGTTCGGGCCAGTCTACATGGTGAGCAGTTCTTC.